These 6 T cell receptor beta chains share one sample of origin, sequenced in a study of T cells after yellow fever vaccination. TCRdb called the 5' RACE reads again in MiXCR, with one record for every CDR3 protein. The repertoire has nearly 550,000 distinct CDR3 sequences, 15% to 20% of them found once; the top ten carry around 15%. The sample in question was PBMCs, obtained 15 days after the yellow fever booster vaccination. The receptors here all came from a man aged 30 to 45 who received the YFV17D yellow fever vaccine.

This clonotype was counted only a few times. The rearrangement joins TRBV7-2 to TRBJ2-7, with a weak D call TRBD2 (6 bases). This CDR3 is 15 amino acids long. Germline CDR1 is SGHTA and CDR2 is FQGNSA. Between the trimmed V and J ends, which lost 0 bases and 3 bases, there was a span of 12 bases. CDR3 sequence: CASSLAGLINYEQYF. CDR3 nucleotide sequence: TGTGCCAGCAGCTTAGCGGGACTGATCAACTACGAGCAGTACTTC.

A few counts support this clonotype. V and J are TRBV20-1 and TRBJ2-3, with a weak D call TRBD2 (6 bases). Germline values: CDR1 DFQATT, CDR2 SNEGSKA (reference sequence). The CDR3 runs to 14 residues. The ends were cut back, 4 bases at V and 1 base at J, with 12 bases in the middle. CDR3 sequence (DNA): TGCAGTGCTACCTCACTAGCAGGCACAGATACGCAGTATTTT. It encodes CSATSLAGTDTQYF.

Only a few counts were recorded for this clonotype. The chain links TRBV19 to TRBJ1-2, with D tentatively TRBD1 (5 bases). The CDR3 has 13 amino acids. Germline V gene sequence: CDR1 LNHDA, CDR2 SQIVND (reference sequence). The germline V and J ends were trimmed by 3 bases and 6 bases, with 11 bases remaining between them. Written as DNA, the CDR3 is TGTGCCAGTAGTATGGGGCCGGGAGATGGCTACACCTTC. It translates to CASSMGPGDGYTF.

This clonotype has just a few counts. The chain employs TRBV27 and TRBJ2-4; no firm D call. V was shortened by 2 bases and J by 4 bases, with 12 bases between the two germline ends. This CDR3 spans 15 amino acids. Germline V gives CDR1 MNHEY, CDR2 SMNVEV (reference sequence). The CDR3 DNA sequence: TGTGCCAGCAGTTTAAGAGCATCCGGTAAAAACATTCAGTACTTC. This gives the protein CASSLRASGKNIQYF.

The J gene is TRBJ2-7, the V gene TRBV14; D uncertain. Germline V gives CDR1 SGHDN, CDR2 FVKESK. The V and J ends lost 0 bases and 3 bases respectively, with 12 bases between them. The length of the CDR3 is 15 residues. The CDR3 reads CASSQDIDQNYEQYF. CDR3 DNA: TGTGCCAGCAGCCAAGACATCGACCAAAACTACGAGCAGTACTTC.

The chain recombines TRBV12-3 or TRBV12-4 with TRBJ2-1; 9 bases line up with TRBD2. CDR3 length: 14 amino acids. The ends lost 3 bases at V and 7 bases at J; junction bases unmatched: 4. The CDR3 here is CASSFQREVNEQFF. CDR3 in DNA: TGTGCCAGCAGTTTCCAGCGGGAGGTAAATGAGCAGTTCTTC.